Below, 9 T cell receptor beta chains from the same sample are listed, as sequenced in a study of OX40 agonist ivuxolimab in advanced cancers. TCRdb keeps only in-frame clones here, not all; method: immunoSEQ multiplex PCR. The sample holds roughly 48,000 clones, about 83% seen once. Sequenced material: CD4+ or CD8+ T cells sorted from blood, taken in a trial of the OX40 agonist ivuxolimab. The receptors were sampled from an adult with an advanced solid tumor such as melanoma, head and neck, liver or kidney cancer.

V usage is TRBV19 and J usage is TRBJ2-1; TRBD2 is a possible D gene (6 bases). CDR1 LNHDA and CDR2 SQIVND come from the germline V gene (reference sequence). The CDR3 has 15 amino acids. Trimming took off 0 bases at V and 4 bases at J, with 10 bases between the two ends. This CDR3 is CASSIERDGYNEQFF. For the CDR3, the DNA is TGTGCCAGTAGTATAGAGCGGGACGGATACAATGAGCAGTTCTTC.

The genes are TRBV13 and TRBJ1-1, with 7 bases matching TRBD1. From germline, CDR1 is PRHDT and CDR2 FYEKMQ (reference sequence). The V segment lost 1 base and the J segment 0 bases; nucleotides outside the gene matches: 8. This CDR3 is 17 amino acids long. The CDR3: CASSLVLRGRMNTEAFF. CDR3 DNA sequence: TGTGCCAGCAGCTTAGTTTTAAGGGGGCGGATGAACACTGAAGCTTTCTTT.

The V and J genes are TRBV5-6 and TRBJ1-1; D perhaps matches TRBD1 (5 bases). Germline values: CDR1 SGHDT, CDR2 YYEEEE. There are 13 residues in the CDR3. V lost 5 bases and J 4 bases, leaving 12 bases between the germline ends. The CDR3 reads CASRWGGATEAFF. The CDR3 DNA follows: TGTGCCAGCAGGTGGGGCGGGGCCACTGAAGCTTTCTTT.

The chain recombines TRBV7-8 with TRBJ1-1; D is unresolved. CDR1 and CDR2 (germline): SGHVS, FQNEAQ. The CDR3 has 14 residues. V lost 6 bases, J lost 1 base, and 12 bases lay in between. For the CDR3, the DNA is TGTGCCAGCAGTCCCAGTTGGGGGAACACTGAAGCTTTCTTT. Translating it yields CASSPSWGNTEAFF. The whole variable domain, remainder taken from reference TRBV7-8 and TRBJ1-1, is GAGVSQSPRYKVAKRGQDVALRCDPISGHVSLFWYQQALGQGPEFLTYFQNEAQLDKSGLPSDRFFAERPEGSVSTLKIQRTQQEDSAVYLCASSPSWGNTEAFFGQGTRLTVV.

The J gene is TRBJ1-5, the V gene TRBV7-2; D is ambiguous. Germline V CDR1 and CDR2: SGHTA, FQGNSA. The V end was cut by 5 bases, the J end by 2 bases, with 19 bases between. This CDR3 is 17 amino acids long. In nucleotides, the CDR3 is TGTGCCAGCAGCCCCCAAAATGACGCTCTGGGCAATCAGCCCCAGCATTTT. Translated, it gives CASSPQNDALGNQPQHF.

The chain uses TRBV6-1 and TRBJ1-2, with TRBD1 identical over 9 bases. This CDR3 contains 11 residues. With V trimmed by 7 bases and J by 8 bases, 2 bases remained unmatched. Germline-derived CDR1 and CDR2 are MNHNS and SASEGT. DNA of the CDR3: TGTGCCAGCAAAACAGGGGGCGGCTACACCTTC. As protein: CASKTGGGYTF.

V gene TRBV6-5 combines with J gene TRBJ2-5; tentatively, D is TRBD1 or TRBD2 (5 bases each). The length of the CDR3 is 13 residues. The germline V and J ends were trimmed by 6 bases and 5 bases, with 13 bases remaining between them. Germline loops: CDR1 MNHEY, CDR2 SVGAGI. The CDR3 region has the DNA TGTGCCAGCAGCCAGAGGGGCGGGGAGACCCAGTACTTC. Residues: CASSQRGGETQYF.

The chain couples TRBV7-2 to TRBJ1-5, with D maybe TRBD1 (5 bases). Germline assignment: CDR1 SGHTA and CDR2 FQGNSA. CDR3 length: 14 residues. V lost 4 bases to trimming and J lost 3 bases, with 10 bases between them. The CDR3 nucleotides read TGTGCCAGCAGCTCGGGACTGAACAATCAGCCCCAGCATTTT. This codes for CASSSGLNNQPQHF.

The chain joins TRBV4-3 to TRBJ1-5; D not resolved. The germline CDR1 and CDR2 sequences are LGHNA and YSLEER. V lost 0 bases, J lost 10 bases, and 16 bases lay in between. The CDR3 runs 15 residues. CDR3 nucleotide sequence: TGCGCCAGCAGCCAAGAGTTGGCACAGTGGGCTCCCCAGCATTTT. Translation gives CASSQELAQWAPQHF.